Described below is a single T cell receptor delta chain sequence and its context. What it binds is unknown. RNA was extracted from the cells and then reverse transcribed. CDR3 amplicons came from multiplex PCR with pooled V-gene forward and constant-region reverse primers. TCRdb reprocessed the multiplex PCR reads through CATT. The sample has fewer than 25,000 delta-chain clones; 7% to 8.5% are singletons. This entry belongs to a study of Vδ1+ human thymocytes. Alphabeta T cells were depleted, then CD3+ Vdelta1+ Vdelta2- thymocytes were FACS-sorted. Vdelta1+ thymocyte sorts reached between about 98% and 99.6% purity. Overall study results and limits: Despite high sort purity, about 20% of thymic T cell receptor delta sequences were Vdelta2. In the thymus, TRG and TRD repertoires looked highly polyclonal with Gaussian CDR3 lengths.

V was clipped by 5 bases and J by 0 bases; unmatched bases: 28. CDR3 length equals 23 residues. CDR1 and CDR2 (germline): TSWWSYY, QGS. Sequencing was performed on Vdelta1+ gamma-delta thymocytes from the thymus. The subset: FACS-sorted CD3+ TCRalphabeta- TCRVdelta1+ TCRVdelta2- thymocytes. This TCR derives from a child under two years old who had congenital heart surgery. V gene TRDV1 combines with J gene TRDJ1, with 9 nucleotides matching TRDD3. The CDR3 loop is CALGLRRASGGYPLPSYTDKLIF. In DNA form, the CDR3 reads TGTGCTCTTGGGTTAAGAAGGGCGTCCGGGGGATACCCACTGCCATCGTACACCGATAAACTCATCTTT.